A selection of T cell receptor beta chains follows, all from one sample in a study of blood T cell repertoires in COVID-19. Clones were read by immunoSEQ multiplex PCR, and TCRdb kept only the in-frame ones, dropping some. In the table there are roughly 99,000 clones, about 89% of which are singletons. The material sequenced was peripheral blood. The receptor source for this set is a young woman with acute or convalescent COVID-19. CDR3s include the opening cysteine and the closing phenylalanine or tryptophan. D genes are given only for firm matches. Not all rows give a size; the values are once, few, many and, for expanded clones, a class.

TGTGCCAGTAGACAGACAGGGGGCGGTCAGCCCCAGCATTTT,CASRQTGGGQPQHF,TRBJ1-5,.,TRBV19,TRBD1
TGTGCCATCAGTGGGACAGCGAATGAAAAACTGTTTTTT,CAISGTANEKLFF,TRBJ1-4,once,TRBV10-3,.
TGTGCCAGCAGTTTTCTAGGACAGTTCTCTGGAAACACCATATATTTT,CASSFLGQFSGNTIYF,TRBJ1-3,.,TRBV28,.
TGTGCCAGCAGCTTCGGTCGGACGCAGTATTTT,CASSFGRTQYF,TRBJ2-3,.,TRBV5-6,.
TGTGCCAGCAGCTCGGGACAACATACCGAAGCTTTCTTT,CASSSGQHTEAFF,TRBJ1-1,once,TRBV7-9,.
TGTGCCTGGTGGGGCGGACTAATTAATGAAAAACTGTTTTTT,CAWWGGLINEKLFF,TRBJ1-4,.,TRBV30,.
TGTGCCAGCAGCTTAAGAGGTTATAGCAATCAGCCCCAGCATTTT,CASSLRGYSNQPQHF,TRBJ1-5,.,TRBV13,.
TGTGCCAGCAGTTACAGGGGGTCCCACGAGCAGTACTTC,CASSYRGSHEQYF,TRBJ2-7,.,TRBV6-5,.
TGTGCCAGCAGTGAGGGACTACGGGGGTGGGCAGATACGCAGTATTTT,CASSEGLRGWADTQYF,TRBJ2-3,.,TRBV2,TRBD2
TGTGCTAGCAGCTTGGTCGCGGGAGGGCCTGGGAATGAGCAGTTCTTC,CASSLVAGGPGNEQFF,TRBJ2-1,.,TRBV7-7,TRBD2
TGTGCCAGCAGCTTGTCGGGAGAGTCTCGGGTCGGGGAGCTGTTTTTT,CASSLSGESRVGELFF,TRBJ2-2,.,TRBV7-9,.
TGTGCCAGCAGTTCAAATAGCGGGAGATACGAGCAGTACTTC,CASSSNSGRYEQYF,TRBJ2-7,.,TRBV27,TRBD2
TGTGCCATCAGTTCAGGACAGGGGTACACTGAAGCTTTCTTT,CAISSGQGYTEAFF,TRBJ1-1,.,TRBV10-3,TRBD1
TGTGCCAGCAGTGAAATCTTGTTGGGCAGGGCCGACTATGGCTACACCTTC,CASSEILLGRADYGYTF,TRBJ1-2,.,TRBV6-1,.
TGTGCCAGCAGCCTCCCCAGGGACTTCAATGAGCAGTTCTTC,CASSLPRDFNEQFF,TRBJ2-1,.,TRBV7-9,.
TGTGCCAGCAGTCAAAGGGGGCGGGAAAAACTGTTTTTT,CASSQRGREKLFF,TRBJ1-4,once,TRBV7-9,TRBD1
TGTGCCAGCAGAGCACTAAGACAGGGTGAGGGCTACACCTTC,CASRALRQGEGYTF,TRBJ1-2,.,TRBV27,TRBD1
TGCGCCAGCAGCCAAACCCCCAGGGTAAACAATCAGCCCCAGCATTTT,CASSQTPRVNNQPQHF,TRBJ1-5,.,TRBV4-1,.
TGTGCCAGCAGCTTGCGACAGGGCCCATCGGCCGGGGAGCTGTTTTTT,CASSLRQGPSAGELFF,TRBJ2-2,few,TRBV5-8,TRBD1
TGTGCCAGCAGCCAACTAGTTACGATGAACACTGAAGCTTTCTTT,CASSQLVTMNTEAFF,TRBJ1-1,.,TRBV7-2,.
TGTGCCAGCAGCTCCCAGTTTGGCCTTGATGAGCAGTTCTTC,CASSSQFGLDEQFF,TRBJ2-1,.,TRBV11-2,.
TGTGCCAGCAGCCCAGCGAGGCGCGGGGAAGCCAAAAACATTCAGTACTTC,CASSPARRGEAKNIQYF,TRBJ2-4,once,TRBV7-2,.
TGCGCCAGCAGCTTGGAAGGGGGCCTAGCCAAAAACATTCAGTACTTC,CASSLEGGLAKNIQYF,TRBJ2-4,.,TRBV5-1,TRBD1
TGTGCCAGCAGTTATAGGACAGGCCGAAATGAAAAACTGTTTTTT,CASSYRTGRNEKLFF,TRBJ1-4,once,TRBV28,TRBD1
TGCGCCAGCACAAGCTCGGGTATTTCTGGCTACACCTTC,CASTSSGISGYTF,TRBJ1-2,.,TRBV4-1,.
TGTGCCAGCAGCCAGACCCGGGTATATGAGCAGTTCTTC,CASSQTRVYEQFF,TRBJ2-1,.,TRBV4-2,.
TGTGCCAGCAGCGTAGAACCCGGGACAGGGGATCATCGTGGGGCCAACGTCCTGACTTTC,CASSVEPGTGDHRGANVLTF,TRBJ2-6,.,TRBV9,TRBD1
TGCGCCAGCAGCCAAGAAGGGGGAAACTACCAACCTGGAAACACCATATATTTT,CASSQEGGNYQPGNTIYF,TRBJ1-3,.,TRBV4-3,.
TGTGCCATCAGCCCAGACAGGTTCTCTACCTTCCGTTACTCACCCCTCCACTTT,CAISPDRFSTFRYSPLHF,TRBJ1-6,once,TRBV10-3,.
TGTGCCAGCAGCGTATCCCTAACCTCCTACGAGCAGTACTTC,CASSVSLTSYEQYF,TRBJ2-7,.,TRBV9,.
TGTGCCAGCAGCATTCAAGGGGCCGGAGAGACCCAGTACTTC,CASSIQGAGETQYF,TRBJ2-5,.,TRBV7-3,.
TGCAGCGTACCCGCGACAGGAAACACTGAAGCTTTCTTT,CSVPATGNTEAFF,TRBJ1-1,once,TRBV29-1,.
TGTGCCAGCACGACTAACTCCTACAATGAGCAGTTCTTC,CASTTNSYNEQFF,TRBJ2-1,.,TRBV12-3/TRBV12-4,.
TGTGCCAGCAGCCCTTCGTGGACTCCTAGGAGCGGGGAGCTGTTTTTT,CASSPSWTPRSGELFF,TRBJ2-2,.,TRBV3-1/TRBV3-2,.
TGTGCCAGCAGACGGCGGGGTGGCGCAGATACGCAGTATTTT,CASRRRGGADTQYF,TRBJ2-3,.,TRBV7-2,.
TGTGCCATCAGTGAGTCGAAGCGGGGGCCCAATCACTACGAGCAGTACTTC,CAISESKRGPNHYEQYF,TRBJ2-7,.,TRBV10-3,TRBD2
TGTGCCAGCAGCTTGGACGGGCCGGGGGAGACCCAGTACTTC,CASSLDGPGETQYF,TRBJ2-5,.,TRBV5-4,.
TGTGCCAGCAGCTTAGGACTAGCGGGGGATAGCTCCTACGAGCAGTACTTC,CASSLGLAGDSSYEQYF,TRBJ2-7,.,TRBV11-3,TRBD2
TGTGCCAGCAGCGGTCTAGCGGGACCCTACGAGCAGTACTTC,CASSGLAGPYEQYF,TRBJ2-7,.,TRBV28,TRBD2
TGTGCCAGCAGCCTTACGTCCCGTGTCGCGGGAGGGCCTATGTACGAGCAGTACTTC,CASSLTSRVAGGPMYEQYF,TRBJ2-7,.,TRBV7-2,TRBD2